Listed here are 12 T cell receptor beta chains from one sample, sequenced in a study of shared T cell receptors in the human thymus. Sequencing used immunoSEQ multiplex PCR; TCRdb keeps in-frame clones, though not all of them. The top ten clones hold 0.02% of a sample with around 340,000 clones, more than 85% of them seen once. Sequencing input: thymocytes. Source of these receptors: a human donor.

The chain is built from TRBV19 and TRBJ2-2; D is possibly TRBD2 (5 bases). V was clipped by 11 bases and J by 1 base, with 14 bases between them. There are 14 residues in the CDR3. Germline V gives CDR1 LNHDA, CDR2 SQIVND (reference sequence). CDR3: CAARNRENTGELFF. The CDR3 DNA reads TGTGCCGCCAGAAACCGGGAGAACACCGGGGAGCTGTTTTTT. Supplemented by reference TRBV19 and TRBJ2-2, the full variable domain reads DGGITQSPKYLFRKEGQNVTLSCEQNLNHDAMYWYRQDPGQGLRLIYYSQIVNDFQKGDIAEGYSVSREKKESFPLTVTSAQKNPTAFYLCAARNRENTGELFFGEGSRLTVL.

The DNA for the CDR3 is TGTGCCAGCAGCTCGACGGACTACAGCGGGAGGGCCTACAATGAGCAGTTCTTC. Translation gives CASSSTDYSGRAYNEQFF. The chain employs TRBV7-4 and TRBJ2-1, with 10 nucleotides matching TRBD2. The trim removed 4 bases at V and 2 bases at J, leaving 11 bases unmatched. Germline V lookup: CDR1 SGHVT, CDR2 SQSDAQ. The CDR3 is made up of 18 amino acids.

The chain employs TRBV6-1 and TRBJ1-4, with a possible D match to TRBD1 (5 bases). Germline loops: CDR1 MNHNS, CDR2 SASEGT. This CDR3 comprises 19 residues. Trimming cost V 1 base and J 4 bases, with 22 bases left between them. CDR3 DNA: TGTGCCAGCAGTGAAGAGAACAGGACAACCGATTGTCGTAATGAAAAACTGTTTTTT. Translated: CASSEENRTTDCRNEKLFF.

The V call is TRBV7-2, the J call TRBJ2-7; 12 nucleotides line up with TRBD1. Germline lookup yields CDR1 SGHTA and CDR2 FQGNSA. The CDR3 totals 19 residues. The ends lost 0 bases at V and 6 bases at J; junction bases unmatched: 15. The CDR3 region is CASSLAFRPPGQGACEQYF. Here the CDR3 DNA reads TGTGCCAGCAGCTTAGCCTTCCGACCTCCGGGACAGGGGGCTTGCGAGCAGTACTTC.

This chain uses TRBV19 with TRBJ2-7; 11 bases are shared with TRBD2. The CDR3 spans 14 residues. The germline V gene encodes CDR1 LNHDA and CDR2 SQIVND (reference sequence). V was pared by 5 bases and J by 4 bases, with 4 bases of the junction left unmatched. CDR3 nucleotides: TGTGCCAGTAGTGGGGGACTAGCGGAGTACGAGCAGTACTTC. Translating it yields CASSGGLAEYEQYF.

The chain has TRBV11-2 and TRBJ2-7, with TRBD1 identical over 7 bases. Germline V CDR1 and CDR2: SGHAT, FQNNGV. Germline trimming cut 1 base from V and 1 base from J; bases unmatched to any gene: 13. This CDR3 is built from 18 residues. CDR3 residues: CASSLVYTSKGQSYEQYF. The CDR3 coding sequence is TGTGCCAGCAGCTTAGTTTACACGTCGAAGGGACAGTCCTACGAGCAGTACTTC.

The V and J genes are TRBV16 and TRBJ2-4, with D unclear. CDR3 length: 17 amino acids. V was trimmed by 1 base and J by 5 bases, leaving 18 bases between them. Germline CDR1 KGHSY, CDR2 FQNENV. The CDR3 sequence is CASSQFSDLQSQNIQYF. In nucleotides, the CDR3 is TGTGCCAGCAGCCAATTCTCAGACCTCCAGTCCCAAAACATTCAGTACTTC. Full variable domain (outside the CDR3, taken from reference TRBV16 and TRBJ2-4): GEEVAQTPKHLVRGEGQKAKLYCAPIKGHSYVFWYQQVLKNEFKFLISFQNENVFDETGMPKERFSAKCLPNSPCSLEIQATKLEDSAVYFCASSQFSDLQSQNIQYFGAGTRLSVL.

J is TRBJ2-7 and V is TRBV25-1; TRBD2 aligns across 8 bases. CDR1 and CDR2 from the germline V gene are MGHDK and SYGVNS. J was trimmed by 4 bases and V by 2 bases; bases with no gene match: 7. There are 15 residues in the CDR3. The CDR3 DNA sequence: TGTGCCAGCAGTGAAAAGGCGGGAGGCCCTTACGAGCAGTACTTC. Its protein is CASSEKAGGPYEQYF.

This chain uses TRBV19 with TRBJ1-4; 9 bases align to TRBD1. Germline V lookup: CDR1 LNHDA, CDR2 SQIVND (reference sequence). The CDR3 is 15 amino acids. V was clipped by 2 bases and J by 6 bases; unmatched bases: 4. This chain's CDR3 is CASSIKQGAYEKLFF. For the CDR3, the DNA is TGTGCCAGTAGTATAAAACAGGGGGCTTATGAAAAACTGTTTTTT.

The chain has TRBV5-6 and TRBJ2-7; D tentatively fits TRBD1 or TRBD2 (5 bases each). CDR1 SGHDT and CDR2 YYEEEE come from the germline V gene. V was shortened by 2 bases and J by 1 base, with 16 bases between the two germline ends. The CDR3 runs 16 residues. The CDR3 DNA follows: TGTGCCAGCAGCTTCTACAGGCCCCGGGATTCCTACGAGCAGTACTTC. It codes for CASSFYRPRDSYEQYF.

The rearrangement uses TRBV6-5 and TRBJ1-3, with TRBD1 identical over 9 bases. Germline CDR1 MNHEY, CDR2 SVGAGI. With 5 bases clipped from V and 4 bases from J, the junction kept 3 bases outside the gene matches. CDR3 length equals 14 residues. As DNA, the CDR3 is TGTGCCAGCAGTCCGGACAGGGGAGGAAACACCATATATTTT. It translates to CASSPDRGGNTIYF.

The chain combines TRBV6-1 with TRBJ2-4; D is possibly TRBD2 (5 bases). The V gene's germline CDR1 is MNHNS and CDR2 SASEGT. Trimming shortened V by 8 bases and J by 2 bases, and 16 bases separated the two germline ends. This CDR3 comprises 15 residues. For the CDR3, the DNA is TGTGCCAGCGCTTTTGTCCGGGAACCCAAAAACATTCAGTACTTC. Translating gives CASAFVREPKNIQYF.